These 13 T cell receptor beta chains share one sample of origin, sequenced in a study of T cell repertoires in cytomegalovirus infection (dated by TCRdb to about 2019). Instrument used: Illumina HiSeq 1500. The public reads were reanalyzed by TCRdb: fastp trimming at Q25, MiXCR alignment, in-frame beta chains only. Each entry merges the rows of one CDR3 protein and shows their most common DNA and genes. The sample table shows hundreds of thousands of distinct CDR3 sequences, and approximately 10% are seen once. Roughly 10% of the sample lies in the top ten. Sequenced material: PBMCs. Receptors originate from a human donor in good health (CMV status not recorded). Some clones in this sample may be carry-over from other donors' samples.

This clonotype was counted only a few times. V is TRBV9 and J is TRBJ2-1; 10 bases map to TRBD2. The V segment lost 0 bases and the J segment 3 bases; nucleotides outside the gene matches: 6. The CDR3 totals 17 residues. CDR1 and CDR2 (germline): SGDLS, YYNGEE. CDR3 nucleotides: TGTGCCAGCAGCGTAGAAGGACTAGCGGACTTCTACAATGAGCAGTTCTTC. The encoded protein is CASSVEGLADFYNEQFF.

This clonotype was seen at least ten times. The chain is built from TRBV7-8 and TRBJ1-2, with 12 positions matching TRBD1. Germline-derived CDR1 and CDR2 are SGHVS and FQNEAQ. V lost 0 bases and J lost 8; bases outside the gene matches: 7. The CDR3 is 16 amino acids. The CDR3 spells CASSLAGQGARMGYTF. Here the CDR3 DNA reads TGTGCCAGCAGCTTAGCGGGACAGGGGGCGCGTATGGGCTACACCTTC.

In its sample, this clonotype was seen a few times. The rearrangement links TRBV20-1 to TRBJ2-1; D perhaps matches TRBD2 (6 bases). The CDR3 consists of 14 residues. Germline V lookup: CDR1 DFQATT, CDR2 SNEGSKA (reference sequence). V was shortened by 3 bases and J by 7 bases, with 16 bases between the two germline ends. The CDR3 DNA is TGCAGTGCTAGGGTAGCGGTCCTCGCGAATGAGCAGTTCTTC. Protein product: CSARVAVLANEQFF.

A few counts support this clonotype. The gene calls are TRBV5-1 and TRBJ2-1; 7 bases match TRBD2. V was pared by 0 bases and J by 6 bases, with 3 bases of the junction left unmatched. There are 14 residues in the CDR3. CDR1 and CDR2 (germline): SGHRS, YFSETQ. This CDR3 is CASSLASGGNEQFF. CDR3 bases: TGCGCCAGCAGCTTGGCCTCGGGGGGCAATGAGCAGTTCTTC.

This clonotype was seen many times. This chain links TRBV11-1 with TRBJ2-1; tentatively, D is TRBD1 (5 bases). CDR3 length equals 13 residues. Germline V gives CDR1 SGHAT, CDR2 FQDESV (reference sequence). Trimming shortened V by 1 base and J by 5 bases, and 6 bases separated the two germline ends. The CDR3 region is CASSLDRHNEQFF. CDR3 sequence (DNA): TGTGCCAGCAGCTTAGACAGGCACAATGAGCAGTTCTTC.

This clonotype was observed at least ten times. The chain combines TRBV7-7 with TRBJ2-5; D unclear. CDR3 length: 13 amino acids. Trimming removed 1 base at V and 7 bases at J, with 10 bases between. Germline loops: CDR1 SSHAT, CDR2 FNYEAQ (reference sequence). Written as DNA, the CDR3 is TGTGCCAGCAGCTTAGAAGGGTATGGGACCCAGTACTTC. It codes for CASSLEGYGTQYF.

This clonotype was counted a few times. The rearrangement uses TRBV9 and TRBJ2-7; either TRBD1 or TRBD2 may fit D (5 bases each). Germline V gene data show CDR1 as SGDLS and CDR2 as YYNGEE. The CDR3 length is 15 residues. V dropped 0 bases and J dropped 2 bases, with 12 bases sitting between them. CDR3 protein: CASSVDPGRTYEQYF. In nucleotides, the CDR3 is TGTGCCAGCAGCGTAGACCCGGGGCGGACCTACGAGCAGTACTTC.

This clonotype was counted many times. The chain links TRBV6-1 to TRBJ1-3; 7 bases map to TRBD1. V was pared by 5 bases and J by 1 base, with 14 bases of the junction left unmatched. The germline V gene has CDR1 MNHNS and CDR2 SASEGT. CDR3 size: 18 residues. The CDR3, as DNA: TGTGCCAGCAGTCCCCCCGACTACCGGGACAGTTCTGGAAACACCATATATTTT. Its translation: CASSPPDYRDSSGNTIYF.

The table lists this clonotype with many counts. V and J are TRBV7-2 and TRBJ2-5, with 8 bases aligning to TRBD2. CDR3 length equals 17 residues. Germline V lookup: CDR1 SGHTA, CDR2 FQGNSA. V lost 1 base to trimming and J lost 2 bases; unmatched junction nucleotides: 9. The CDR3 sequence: CASSLGARASGQETQYF. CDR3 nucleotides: TGTGCCAGCAGCTTAGGGGCCAGGGCTAGCGGGCAAGAGACCCAGTACTTC. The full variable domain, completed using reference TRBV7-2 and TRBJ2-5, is GAGVSQSPSNKVTEKGKDVELRCDPISGHTALYWYRQSLGQGLEFLIYFQGNSAPDKSGLPSDRFSAERTGGSVSTLTIQRTQQEDSAVYLCASSLGARASGQETQYFGPGTRLLVL.

CDR3 DNA sequence: TGCGCCAGCAGCTTGGAAAGGGGACCGGAGGGTGGCTACACCTTC. Its translation: CASSLERGPEGGYTF. The genes are TRBV5-1 and TRBJ1-2; possibly TRBD1 for D (5 bases). In germline, CDR1 is SGHRS, CDR2 YFSETQ. V was clipped by 0 bases and J by 7 bases, with 16 bases between them. The CDR3 is made up of 15 amino acids. Variable domain in full (rest from reference TRBV5-1 and TRBJ1-2): KAGVTQTPRYLIKTRGQQVTLSCSPISGHRSVSWYQQTPGQGLQFLFEYFSETQRNKGNFPGRFSGRQFSNSRSEMNVSTLELGDSALYLCASSLERGPEGGYTFGSGTRLTVV.

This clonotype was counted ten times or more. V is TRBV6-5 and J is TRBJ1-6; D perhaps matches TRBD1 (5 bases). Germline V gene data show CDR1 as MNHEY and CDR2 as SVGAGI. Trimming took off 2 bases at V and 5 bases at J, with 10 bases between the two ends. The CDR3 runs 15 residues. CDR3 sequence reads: CASSYGAGDNSPLHF. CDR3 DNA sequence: TGTGCCAGCAGTTACGGGGCAGGAGATAATTCACCCCTCCACTTT.

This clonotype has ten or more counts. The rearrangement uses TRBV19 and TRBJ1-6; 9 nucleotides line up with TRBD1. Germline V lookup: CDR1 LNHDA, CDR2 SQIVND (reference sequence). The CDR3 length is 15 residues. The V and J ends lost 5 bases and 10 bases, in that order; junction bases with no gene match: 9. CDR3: CASSPTGGNESPLHF. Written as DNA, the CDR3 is TGTGCCAGTAGTCCTACAGGGGGCAACGAGTCACCCCTCCACTTT.

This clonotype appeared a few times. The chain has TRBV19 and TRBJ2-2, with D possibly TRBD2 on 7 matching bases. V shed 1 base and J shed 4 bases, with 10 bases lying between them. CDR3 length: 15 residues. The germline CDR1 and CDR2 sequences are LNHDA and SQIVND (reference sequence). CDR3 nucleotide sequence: TGTGCCAGTAGTATAGCGGGGGGCGGCACCGGGGAGCTGTTTTTT. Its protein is CASSIAGGGTGELFF.